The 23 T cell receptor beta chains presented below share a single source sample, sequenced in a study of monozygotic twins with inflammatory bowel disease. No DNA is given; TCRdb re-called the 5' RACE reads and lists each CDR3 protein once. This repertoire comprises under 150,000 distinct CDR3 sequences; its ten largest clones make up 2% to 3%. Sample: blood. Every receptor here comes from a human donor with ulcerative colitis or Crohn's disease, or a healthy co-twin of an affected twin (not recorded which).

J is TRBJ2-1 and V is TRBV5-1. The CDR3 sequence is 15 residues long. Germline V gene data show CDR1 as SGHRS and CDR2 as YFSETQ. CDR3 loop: CASSLDGNSYNEQFF. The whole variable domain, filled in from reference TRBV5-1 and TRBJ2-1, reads KAGVTQTPRYLIKTRGQQVTLSCSPISGHRSVSWYQQTPGQGLQFLFEYFSETQRNKGNFPGRFSGRQFSNSRSEMNVSTLELGDSALYLCASSLDGNSYNEQFFGPGTRLTVL.

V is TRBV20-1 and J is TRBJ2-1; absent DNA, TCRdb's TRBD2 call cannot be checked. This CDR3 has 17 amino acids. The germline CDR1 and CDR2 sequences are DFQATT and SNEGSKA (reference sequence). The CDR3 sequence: CSARGTSGGTAYNEQFF.

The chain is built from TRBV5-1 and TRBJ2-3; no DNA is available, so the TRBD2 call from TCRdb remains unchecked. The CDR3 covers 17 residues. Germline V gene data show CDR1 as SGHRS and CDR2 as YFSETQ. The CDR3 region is CASSWGSLADSTDTQYF.

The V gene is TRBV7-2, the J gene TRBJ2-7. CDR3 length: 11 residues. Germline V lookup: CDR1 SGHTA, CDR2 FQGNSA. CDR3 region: CASTSYIEQYF. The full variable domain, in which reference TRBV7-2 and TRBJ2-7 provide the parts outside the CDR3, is GAGVSQSPSNKVTEKGKDVELRCDPISGHTALYWYRQSLGQGLEFLIYFQGNSAPDKSGLPSDRFSAERTGGSVSTLTIQRTQQEDSAVYLCASTSYIEQYFGPGTRLTVT.

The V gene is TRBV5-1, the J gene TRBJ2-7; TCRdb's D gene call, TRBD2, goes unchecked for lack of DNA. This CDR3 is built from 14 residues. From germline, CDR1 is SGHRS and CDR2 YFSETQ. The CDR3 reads CASSLTGRIYEQYF.

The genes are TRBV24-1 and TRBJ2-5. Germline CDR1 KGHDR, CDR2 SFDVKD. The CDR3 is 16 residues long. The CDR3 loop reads CATSDLNSAYQETQYF.

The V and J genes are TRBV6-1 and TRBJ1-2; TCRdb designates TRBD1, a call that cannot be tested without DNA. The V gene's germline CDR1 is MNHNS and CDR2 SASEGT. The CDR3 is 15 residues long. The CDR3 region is CASSRDRGPNYGYTF.

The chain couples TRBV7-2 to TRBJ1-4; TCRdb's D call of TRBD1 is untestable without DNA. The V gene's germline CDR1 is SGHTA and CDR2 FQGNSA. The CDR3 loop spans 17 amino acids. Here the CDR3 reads CASSLAGGGQGREKLFF.

The CDR3 region is CASSPDGTAGELFF. V and J are TRBV5-1 and TRBJ2-2. The germline gives CDR1 SGHRS, CDR2 YFSETQ. The CDR3 loop spans 14 amino acids.

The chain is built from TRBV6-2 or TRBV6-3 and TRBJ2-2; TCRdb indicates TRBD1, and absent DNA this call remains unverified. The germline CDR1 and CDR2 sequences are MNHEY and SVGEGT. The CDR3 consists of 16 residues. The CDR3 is CASSSRQGWNTGELFF.

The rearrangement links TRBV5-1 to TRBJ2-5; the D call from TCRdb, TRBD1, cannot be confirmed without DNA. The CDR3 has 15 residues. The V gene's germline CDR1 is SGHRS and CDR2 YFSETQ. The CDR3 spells CASSPGDSGQETQYF.

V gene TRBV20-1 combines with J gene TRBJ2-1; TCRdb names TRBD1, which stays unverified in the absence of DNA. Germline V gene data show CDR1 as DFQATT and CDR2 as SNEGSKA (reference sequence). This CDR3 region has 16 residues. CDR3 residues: CSASLGATISYNEQFF.

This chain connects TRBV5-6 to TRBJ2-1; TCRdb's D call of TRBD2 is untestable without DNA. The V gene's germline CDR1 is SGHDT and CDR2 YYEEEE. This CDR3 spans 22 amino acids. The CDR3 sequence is CASSSSPSLTSGGAISYNEQFF.

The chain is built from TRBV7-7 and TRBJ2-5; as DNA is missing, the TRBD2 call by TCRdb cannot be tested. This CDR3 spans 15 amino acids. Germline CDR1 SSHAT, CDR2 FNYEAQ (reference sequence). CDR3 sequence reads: CASSGGGTSGETQYF.

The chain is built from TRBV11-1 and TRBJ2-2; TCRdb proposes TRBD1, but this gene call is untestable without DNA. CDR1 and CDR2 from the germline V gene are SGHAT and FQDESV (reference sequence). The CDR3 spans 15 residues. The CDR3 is CASSFDRASWGELFF.

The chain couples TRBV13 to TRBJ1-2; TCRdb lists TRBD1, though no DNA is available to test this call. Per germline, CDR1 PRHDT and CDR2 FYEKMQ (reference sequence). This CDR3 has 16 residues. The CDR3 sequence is CASSLEPGQGAYGYTF.

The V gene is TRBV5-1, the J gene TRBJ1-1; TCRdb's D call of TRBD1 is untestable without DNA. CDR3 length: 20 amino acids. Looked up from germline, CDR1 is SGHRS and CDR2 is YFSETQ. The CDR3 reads CASSLDGWGGTGGQNTEAFF.

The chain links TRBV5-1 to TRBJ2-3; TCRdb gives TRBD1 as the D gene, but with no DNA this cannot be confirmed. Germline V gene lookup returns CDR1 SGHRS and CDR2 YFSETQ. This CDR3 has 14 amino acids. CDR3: CASSPIRGTDTQYF.

Here the CDR3 reads CASSQESTRMNEKLFF. The chain employs TRBV4-1 and TRBJ1-4. The CDR3 extends over 16 amino acids. Germline-derived CDR1 and CDR2 are MGHRA and YSYEKL.

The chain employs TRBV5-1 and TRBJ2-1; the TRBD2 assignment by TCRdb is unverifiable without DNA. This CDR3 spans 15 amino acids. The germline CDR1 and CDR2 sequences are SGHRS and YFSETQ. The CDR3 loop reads CASSFLAGGGDEQFF.

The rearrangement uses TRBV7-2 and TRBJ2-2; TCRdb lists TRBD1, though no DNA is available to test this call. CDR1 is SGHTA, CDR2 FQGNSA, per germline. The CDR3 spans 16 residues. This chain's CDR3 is CASRSRRGTNTGELFF.

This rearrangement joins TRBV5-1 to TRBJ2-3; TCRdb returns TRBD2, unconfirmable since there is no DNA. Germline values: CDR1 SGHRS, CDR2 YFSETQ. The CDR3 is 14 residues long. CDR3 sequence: CASSGLAGDYTQYF.

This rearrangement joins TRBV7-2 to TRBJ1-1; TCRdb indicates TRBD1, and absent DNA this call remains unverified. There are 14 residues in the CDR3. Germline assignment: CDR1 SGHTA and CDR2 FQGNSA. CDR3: CASSSPRMNTEAFF.